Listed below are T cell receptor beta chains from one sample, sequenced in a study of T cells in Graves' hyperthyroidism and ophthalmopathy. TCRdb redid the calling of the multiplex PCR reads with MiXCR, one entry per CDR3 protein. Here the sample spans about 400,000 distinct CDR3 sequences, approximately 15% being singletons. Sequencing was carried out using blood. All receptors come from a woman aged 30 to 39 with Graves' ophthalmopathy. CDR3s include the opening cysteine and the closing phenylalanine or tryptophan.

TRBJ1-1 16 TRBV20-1 CSATTGDPNQYAEAFF
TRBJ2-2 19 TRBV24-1 CATSDWASGGANPTGELFF
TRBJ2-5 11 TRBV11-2 CASRNIETQYF
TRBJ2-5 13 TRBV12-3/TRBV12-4 CASSRQDQETQYF
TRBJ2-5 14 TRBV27 CASSLSPLQETQYF
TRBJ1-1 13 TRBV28 CASTGTWNTEAFF
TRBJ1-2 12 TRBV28 CASRESPYGYTF
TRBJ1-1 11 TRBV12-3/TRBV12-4 CASSLPGEAFF
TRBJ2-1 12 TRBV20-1 CSASGGQNEQFF
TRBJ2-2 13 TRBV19 CASRDRAPGELFF
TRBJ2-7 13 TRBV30 CAWNGQVGYEQYF
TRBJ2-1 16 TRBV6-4 CASSETGDGSYNEQFF
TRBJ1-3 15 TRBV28 CASSQPGTSGNTIYF
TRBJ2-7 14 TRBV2 CASSERSGPYEQYF
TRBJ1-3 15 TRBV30 CAWSRGASSGNTIYF
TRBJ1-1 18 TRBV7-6 CASSPGGVSDTMNTEAFF
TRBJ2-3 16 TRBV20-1 CSARDSGLVGPDTQYF
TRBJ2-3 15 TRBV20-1 CSARAPGQGTDTQYF
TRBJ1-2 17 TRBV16 CASSHVGSGGSNYGYTF
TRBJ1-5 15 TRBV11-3 CASRRQDRSNQPQHF
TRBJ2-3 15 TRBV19 CASNPGQGGGDTQYF
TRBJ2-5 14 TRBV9 CASSVATSPETQYF
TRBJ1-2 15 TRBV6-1 CASSHNFDDSNGYTF
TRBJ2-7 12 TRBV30 CASSIGSYEQYF
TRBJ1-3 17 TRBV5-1 CASSYQIAGASGNTIYF
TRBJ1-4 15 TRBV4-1 CASSQTGTGGEKLFF
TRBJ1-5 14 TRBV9 CASSVAGGGQPQHF
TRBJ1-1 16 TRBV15 CATSRGRATGVTEAFF
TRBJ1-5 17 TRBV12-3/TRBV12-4 CASSLGDRESLNQPQHF
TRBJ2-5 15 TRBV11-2 CASSLEAGGRETQYF
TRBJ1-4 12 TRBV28 CASSFAGEKLFF
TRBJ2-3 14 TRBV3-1 CASSQGRADGTQYF
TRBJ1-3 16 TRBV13 CASSLTRQSSGNTIYF
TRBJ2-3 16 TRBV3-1 CASSLLAGGNTDTQYF
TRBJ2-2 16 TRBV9 CASSDRQFANTGELFF
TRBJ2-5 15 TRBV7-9 CASSPYSGGLETQYF
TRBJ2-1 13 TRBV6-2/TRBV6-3 CASKEIAYNEQFF
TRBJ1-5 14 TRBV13 CASSLGRLGQPQHF
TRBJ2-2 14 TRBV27 CASSSGQNTGELFF
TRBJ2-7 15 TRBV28 CASSLDYRGRYEQYF
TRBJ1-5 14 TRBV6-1 CASWGRRDGQPQHF
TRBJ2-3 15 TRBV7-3 CASSPTDGYTDTQYF